A single sample gave rise to the 2 T cell receptor beta chains below, sequenced in a study of shared clonotypes between healthy human individuals. Repertoires were generated with immunoSEQ multiplex PCR, while TCRdb's copy carries only in-frame clones and drops some. The sample carries a few million clones, over 90% recorded once. Sequencing was done on a sample of naive CD4+ T cells from PBMCs. Subset described: CD45RA+ positively selected. The receptor set was obtained from a young man in good health. Some clones in this sample may be carry-over from other donors' samples.

This chain joins TRBV29-1 and TRBJ1-1, with D unclear. The germline V gene has CDR1 SQVTM and CDR2 ANQGSEA. Trimming shortened V by 5 bases and J by 3 bases, and 10 bases separated the two germline ends. This CDR3 has 12 residues. CDR3 residues: CSVSDGYTEAFF. The CDR3 DNA is TGCAGCGTTTCGGACGGATACACTGAAGCTTTCTTT.

This chain links TRBV5-6 with TRBJ1-4; D perhaps matches TRBD1 (6 bases). The V and J ends lost 3 bases and 3 bases respectively, with 15 bases between them. Per the germline V gene, CDR1 is SGHDT and CDR2 is YYEEEE. This CDR3 has 16 residues. The CDR3 sequence is CASSSRTASPNEKLFF. The CDR3 DNA reads TGTGCCAGCAGCTCCCGGACAGCCTCACCTAATGAAAAACTGTTTTTT.